This T cell receptor (beta chain) came from a study of human T cells and chemical hapten exposure. Study at large: Small volume differences among pooled libraries mainly caused per-sample TCR yield variation.

Time point in this sample: healthy volunteer bleed at 6 weeks. Unfractionated whole blood was the source from which total RNA was extracted. The library tagged individual cDNA molecules with unique molecular identifiers. Via MiXCR, TCRdb re-called the RACE reads, giving one row per CDR3 protein. The table has 35,000 to 50,000 distinct CDR3 sequences, 3.7% seen once; the top ten hold around 6%. Trimming removed 3 bases from V and 7 bases from J, with 13 bases in between. The CDR3 has 14 amino acids. CDR1 DFQATT and CDR2 SNEGSKA come from the germline V gene (reference sequence). Study-level findings and limits: The number of TCRs over 1 in 1000 frequency stayed unchanged after DPC.

This clonotype was detected ten times or more. The target antigen is unknown. Sequencing was carried out using whole blood. The TCR comes from a human donor in good health. Some clones in this sample may be carry-over from other donors' samples. The chain couples TRBV20-1 to TRBJ1-6, with D unclear. The CDR3 DNA sequence: TGCAGTGCTAGGAGCCCAGTAGGGAATTCACCCCTCCACTTT. Amino acid sequence: CSARSPVGNSPLHF.